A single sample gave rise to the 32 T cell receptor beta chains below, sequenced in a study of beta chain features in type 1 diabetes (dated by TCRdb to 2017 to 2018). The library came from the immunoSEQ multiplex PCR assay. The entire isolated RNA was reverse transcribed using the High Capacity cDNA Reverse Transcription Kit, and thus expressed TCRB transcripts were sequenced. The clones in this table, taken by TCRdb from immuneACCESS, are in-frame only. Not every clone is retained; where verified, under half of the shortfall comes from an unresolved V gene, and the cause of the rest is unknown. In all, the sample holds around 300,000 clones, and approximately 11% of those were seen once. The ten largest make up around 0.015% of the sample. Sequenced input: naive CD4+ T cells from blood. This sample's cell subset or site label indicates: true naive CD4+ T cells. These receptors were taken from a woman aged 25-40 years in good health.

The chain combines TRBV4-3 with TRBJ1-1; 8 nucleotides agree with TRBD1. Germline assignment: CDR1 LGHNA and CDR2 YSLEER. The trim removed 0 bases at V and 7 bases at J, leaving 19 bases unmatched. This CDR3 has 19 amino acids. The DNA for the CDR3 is TGCGCCAGCAGCCAAGAGTTTTCGGGAGCAGGGGGCTTCAATTTTGAAGCTTTCTTT. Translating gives CASSQEFSGAGGFNFEAFF.

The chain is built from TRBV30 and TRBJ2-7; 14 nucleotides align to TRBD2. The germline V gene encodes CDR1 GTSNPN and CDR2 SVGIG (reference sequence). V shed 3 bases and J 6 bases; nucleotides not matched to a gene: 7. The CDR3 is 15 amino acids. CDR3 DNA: TGTGCCTGGAGGGGACTAGCGGGAGACATACGCGAGCAGTACTTC. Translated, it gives CAWRGLAGDIREQYF. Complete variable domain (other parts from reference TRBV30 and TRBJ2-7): SQTIHQWPATLVQPVGSPLSLECTVEGTSNPNLYWYRQAAGRGLQLLFYSVGIGQISSEVPQNLSASRPQDRQFILSSKKLLLSDSGFYLCAWRGLAGDIREQYFGPGTRLTVT.

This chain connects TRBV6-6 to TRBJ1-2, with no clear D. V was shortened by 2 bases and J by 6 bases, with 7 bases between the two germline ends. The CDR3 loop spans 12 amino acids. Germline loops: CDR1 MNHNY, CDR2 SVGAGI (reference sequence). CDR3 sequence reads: CASSYATDGYTF. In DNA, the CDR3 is TGTGCCAGCAGTTACGCCACAGATGGCTACACCTTC.

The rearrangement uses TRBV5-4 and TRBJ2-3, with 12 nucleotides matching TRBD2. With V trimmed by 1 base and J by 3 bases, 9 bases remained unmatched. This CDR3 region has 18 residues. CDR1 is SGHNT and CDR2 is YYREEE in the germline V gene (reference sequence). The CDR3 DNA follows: TGTGCCAGCAGCTTGAGGCTAGCGGGAGGGCCATGGACAGATACGCAGTATTTT. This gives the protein CASSLRLAGGPWTDTQYF.

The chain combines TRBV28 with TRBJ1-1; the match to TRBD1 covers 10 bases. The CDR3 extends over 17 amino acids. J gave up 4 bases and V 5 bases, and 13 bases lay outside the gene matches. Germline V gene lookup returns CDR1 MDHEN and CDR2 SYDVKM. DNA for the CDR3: TGTGCCAGCAGTCCCCAGCCAGGACAGGGGGGGGGCACTGAAGCTTTCTTT. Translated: CASSPQPGQGGGTEAFF.

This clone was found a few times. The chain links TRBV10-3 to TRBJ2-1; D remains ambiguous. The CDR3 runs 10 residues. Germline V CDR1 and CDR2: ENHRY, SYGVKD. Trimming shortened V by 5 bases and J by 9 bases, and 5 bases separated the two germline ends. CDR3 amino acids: CAISNGEQFF. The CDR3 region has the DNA TGTGCCATCAGTAACGGTGAGCAGTTCTTC.

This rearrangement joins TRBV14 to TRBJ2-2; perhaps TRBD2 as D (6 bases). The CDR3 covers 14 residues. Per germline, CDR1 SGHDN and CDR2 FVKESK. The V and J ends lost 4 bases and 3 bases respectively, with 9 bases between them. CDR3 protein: CASSPRLDTGELFF. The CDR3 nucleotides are TGTGCCAGCAGCCCCCGACTAGACACCGGGGAGCTGTTTTTT.

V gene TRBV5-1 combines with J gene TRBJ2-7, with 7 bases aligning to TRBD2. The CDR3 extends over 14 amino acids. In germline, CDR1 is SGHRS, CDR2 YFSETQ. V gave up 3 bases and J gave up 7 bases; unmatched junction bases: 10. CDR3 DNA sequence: TGCGCCAGCAGCTCTACCTCAACTAGCGAGGAGCAGTACTTC. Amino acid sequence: CASSSTSTSEEQYF.

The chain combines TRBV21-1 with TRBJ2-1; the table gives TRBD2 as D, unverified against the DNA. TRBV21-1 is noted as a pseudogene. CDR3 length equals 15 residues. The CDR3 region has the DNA TGTGCCAGCAGCAAAGTTAAAGCGACCCACAATGAGCAGTTCTTC. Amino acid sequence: CASSKVKATHNEQFF.

Here the CDR3 reads CASSLEQGADTQYF. The CDR3 nucleotides read TGTGCCAGCAGCTTGGAACAGGGCGCAGATACGCAGTATTTT. The genes are TRBV5-6 and TRBJ2-3, with TRBD1 as a possible D gene (6 bases). Germline V gives CDR1 SGHDT, CDR2 YYEEEE. The V end was cut by 0 bases, the J end by 4 bases, with 9 bases between. The CDR3 spans 14 residues.

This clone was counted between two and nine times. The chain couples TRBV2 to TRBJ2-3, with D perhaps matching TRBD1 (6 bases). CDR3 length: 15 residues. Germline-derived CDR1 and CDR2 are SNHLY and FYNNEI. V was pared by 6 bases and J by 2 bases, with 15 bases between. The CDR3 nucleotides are TGTGCCAGCAGCGGGCAGGGGCAGAACACAGATACGCAGTATTTT. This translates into CASSGQGQNTDTQYF.

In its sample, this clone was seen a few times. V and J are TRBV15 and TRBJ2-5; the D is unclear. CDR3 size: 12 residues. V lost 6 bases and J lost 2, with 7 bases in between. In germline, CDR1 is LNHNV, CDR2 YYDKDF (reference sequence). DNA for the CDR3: TGTGCCACCAGTCGGAGACAAGAGACCCAGTACTTC. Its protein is CATSRRQETQYF. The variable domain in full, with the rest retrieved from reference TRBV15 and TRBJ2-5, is DAMVIQNPRYQVTQFGKPVTLSCSQTLNHNVMYWYQQKSSQAPKLLFHYYDKDFNNEADTPDNFQSRRPNTSFCFLDIRSPGLGDTAMYLCATSRRQETQYFGPGTRLLVL.

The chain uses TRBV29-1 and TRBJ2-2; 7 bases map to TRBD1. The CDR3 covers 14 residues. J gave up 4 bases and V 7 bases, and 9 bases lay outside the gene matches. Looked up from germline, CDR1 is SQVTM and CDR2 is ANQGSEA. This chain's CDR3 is CSAHAQGSTGELFF. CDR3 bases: TGCAGCGCTCATGCACAGGGGAGCACCGGGGAGCTGTTTTTT.

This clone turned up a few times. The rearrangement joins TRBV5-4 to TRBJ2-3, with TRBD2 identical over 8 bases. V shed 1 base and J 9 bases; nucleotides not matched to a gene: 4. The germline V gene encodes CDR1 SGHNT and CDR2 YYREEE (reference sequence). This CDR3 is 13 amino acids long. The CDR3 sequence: CASSLREGGTQYF. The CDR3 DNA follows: TGTGCCAGCAGCTTGCGGGAGGGGGGGACGCAGTATTTT.

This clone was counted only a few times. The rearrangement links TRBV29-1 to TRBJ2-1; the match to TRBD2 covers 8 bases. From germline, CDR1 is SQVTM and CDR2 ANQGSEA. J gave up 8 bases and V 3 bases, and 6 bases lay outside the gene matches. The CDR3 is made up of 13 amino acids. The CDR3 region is CSVDRTSWDEQFF. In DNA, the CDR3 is TGCAGCGTTGACAGGACTAGCTGGGATGAGCAGTTCTTC.

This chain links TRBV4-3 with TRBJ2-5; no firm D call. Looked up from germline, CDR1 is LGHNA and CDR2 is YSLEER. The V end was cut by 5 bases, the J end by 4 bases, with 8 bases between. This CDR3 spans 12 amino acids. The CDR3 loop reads CASSFYGETQYF. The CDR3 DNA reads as TGCGCCAGCAGCTTCTACGGAGAGACCCAGTACTTC.

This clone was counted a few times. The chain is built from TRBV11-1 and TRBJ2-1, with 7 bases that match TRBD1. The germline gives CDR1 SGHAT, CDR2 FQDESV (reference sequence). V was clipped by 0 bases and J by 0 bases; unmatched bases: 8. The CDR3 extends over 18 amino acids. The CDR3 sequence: CASSLAGDSRSSYNEQFF. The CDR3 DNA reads TGTGCCAGCAGCTTAGCTGGGGACAGTCGCAGCTCCTACAATGAGCAGTTCTTC.

The CDR3 DNA sequence: TGTGCCAGCAGCCCTATTTTACAGGGGGCACGGACTGAAGCTTTCTTT. Translation gives CASSPILQGARTEAFF. The J gene is TRBJ1-1, the V gene TRBV28, with 9 positions matching TRBD1. Losses at the gene ends were 6 bases for V and 5 bases for J; bases not matched to a gene: 13. This CDR3 has 16 residues. The germline V gene has CDR1 MDHEN and CDR2 SYDVKM. Full variable domain (remainder filled in from reference TRBV28 and TRBJ1-1): DVKVTQSSRYLVKRTGEKVFLECVQDMDHENMFWYRQDPGLGLRLIYFSYDVKMKEKGDIPEGYSVSREKKERFSLILESASTNQTSMYLCASSPILQGARTEAFFGQGTRLTVV.

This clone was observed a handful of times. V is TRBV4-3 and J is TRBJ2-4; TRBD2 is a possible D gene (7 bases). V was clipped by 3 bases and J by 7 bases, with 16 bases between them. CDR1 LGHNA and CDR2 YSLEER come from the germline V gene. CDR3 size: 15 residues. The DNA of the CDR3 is TGCGCCAGCAGCCAGGAGGGGAGGGGGGCCAACATTCAGTACTTC. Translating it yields CASSQEGRGANIQYF.

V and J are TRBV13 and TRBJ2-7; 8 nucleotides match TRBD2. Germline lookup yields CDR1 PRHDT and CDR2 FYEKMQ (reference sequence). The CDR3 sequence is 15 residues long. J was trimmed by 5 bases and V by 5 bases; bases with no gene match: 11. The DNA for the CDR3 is TGTGCCAGCAGCCCACCGGGACTAGAAAGCCACGAGCAGTACTTC. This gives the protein CASSPPGLESHEQYF.

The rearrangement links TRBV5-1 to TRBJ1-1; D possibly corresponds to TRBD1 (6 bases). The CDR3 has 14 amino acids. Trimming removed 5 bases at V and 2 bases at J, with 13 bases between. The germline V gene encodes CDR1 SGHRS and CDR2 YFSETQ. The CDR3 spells CASSFGQTNTEAFF. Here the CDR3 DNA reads TGCGCCAGCAGTTTCGGACAGACCAACACTGAAGCTTTCTTT.

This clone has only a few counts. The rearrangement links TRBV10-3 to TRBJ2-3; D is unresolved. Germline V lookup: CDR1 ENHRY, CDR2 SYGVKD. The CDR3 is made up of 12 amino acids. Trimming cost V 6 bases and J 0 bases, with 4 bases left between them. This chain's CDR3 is CAISYSTDTQYF. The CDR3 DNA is TGTGCCATCAGCTACAGCACAGATACGCAGTATTTT.

The CDR3 loop is CASSPGQGARDTQYF. CDR3 bases: TGTGCCAGCTCACCGGGACAGGGGGCTAGAGATACGCAGTATTTT. This rearrangement joins TRBV18 to TRBJ2-3; TRBD1 matches 12 bases. J gave up 5 bases and V 3 bases, and 3 bases lay outside the gene matches. Germline CDR1 KGHSH, CDR2 LQKENI. CDR3 size: 15 residues.

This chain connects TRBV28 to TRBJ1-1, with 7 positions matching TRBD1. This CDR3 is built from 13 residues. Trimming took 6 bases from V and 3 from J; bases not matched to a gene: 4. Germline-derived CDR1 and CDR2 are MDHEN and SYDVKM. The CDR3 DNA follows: TGTGCCAGCAGGGAGGGACAGTACACTGAAGCTTTCTTT. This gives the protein CASREGQYTEAFF.

CDR3 loop: CASSRPREGHEQYF. CDR3 in DNA: TGTGCCAGCAGCCGACCCCGGGAGGGCCACGAGCAGTACTTC. This rearrangement joins TRBV28 to TRBJ2-5; TRBD2 aligns across 8 bases. The J call is doubtful: the DNA matches TRBJ2-7 better. This CDR3 is built from 14 residues. In germline, CDR1 is MDHEN, CDR2 SYDVKM.

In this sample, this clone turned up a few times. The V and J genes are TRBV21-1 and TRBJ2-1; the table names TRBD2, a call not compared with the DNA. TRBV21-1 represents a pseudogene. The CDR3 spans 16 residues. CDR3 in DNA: TGTGCCAGCGCTCCGTTACGAGGGAACTCCTACAATGAGCAGTTCTTC. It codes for CASAPLRGNSYNEQFF.

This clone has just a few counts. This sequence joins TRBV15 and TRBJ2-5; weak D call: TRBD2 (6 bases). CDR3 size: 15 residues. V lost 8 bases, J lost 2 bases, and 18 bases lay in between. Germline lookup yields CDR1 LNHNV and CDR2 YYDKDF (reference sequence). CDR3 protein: CATRGWASEQETQYF. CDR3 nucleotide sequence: TGTGCCACCCGGGGTTGGGCTAGCGAGCAAGAGACCCAGTACTTC.

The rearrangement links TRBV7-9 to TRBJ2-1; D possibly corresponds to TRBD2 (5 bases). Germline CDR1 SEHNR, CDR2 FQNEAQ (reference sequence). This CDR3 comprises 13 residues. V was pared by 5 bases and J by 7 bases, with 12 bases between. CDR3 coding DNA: TGTGCCAGCAGCCCGAGGACTTATAATGAGCAGTTCTTC. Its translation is CASSPRTYNEQFF.

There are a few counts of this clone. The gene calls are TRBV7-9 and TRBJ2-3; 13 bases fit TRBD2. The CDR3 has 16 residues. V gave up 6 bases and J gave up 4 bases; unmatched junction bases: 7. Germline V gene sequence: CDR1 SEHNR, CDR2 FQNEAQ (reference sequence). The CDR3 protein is CASRSGLAGFADTQYF. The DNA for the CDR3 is TGTGCCAGCAGGTCGGGACTAGCGGGATTTGCAGATACGCAGTATTTT.

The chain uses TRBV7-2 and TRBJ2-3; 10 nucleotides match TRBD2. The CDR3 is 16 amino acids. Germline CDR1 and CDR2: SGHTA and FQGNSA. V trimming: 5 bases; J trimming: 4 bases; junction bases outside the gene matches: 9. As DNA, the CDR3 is TGTGCCAGCAGCGTCCCTAGCGGGGGAAGGTCAGATACGCAGTATTTT. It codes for CASSVPSGGRSDTQYF.

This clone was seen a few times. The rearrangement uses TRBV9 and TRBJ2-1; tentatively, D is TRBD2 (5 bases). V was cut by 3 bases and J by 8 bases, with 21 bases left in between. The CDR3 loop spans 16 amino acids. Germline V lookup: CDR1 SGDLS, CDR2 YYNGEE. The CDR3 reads CASSGRSSAQADEQFF. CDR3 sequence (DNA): TGTGCCAGCAGCGGGAGGAGTAGCGCCCAAGCGGATGAGCAGTTCTTC.

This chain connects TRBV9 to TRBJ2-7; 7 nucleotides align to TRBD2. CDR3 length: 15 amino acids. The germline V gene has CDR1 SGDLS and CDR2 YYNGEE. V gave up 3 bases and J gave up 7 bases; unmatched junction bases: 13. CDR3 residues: CASSARLADTLEQYF. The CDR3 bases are TGTGCCAGCAGCGCCCGACTAGCCGATACGCTGGAGCAGTACTTC.